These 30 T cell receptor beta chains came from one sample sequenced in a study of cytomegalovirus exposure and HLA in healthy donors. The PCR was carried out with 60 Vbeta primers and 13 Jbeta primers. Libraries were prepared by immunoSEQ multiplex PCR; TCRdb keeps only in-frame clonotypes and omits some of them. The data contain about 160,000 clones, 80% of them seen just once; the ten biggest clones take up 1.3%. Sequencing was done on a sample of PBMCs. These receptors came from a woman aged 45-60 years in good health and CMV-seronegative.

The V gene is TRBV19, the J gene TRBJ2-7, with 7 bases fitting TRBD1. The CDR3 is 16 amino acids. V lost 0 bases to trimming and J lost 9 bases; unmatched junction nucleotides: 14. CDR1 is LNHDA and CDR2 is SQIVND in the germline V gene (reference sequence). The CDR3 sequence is CASSIDLRQGIYRQYF. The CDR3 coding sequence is TGTGCCAGTAGTATAGATTTACGACAGGGTATCTATCGGCAGTACTTC.

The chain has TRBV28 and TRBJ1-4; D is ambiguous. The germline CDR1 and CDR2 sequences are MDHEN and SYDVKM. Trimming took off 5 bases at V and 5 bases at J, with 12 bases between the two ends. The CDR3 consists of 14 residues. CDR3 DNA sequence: TGTGCCAGCAGTGACGTCACGGGAAATGAAAAACTGTTTTTT. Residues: CASSDVTGNEKLFF.

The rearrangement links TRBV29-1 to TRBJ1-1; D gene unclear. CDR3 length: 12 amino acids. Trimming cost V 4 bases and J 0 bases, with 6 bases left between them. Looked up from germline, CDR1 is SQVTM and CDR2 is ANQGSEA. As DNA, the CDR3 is TGCAGCGTTGGACAAGTGAACACTGAAGCTTTCTTT. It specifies CSVGQVNTEAFF.

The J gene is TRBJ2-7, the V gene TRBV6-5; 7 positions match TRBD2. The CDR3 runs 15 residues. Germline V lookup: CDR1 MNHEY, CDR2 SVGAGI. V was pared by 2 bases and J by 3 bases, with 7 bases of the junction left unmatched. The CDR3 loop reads CASSYGGGRLYEQYF. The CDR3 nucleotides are TGTGCCAGCAGTTACGGGGGGGGACGGCTCTACGAGCAGTACTTC.

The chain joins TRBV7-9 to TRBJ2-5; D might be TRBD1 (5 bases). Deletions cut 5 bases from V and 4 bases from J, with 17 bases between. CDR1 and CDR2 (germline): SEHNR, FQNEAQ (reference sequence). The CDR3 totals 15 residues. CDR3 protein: CASSLRPDQGETQYF. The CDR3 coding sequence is TGTGCCAGCAGCCTCCGCCCAGACCAGGGAGAGACCCAGTACTTC.

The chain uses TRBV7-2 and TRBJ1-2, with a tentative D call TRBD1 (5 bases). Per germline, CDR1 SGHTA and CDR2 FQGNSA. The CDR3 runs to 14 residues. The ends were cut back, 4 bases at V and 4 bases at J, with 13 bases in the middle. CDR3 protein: CASSSWGESYGYTF. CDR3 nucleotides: TGTGCCAGCAGCTCCTGGGGGGAATCCTATGGCTACACCTTC.

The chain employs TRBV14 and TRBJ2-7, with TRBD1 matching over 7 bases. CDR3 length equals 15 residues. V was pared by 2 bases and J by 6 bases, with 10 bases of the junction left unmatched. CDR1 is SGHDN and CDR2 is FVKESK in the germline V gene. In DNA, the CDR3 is TGTGCCAGCAGCCAAAGACTGGGACAGCTGTTCGAGCAGTACTTC. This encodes CASSQRLGQLFEQYF.

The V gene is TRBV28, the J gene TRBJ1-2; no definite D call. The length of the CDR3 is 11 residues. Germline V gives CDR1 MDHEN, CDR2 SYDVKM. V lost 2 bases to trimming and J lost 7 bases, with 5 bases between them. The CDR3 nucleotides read TGTGCCAGCAGTTTAGGAGGTGGCTACACCTTC. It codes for CASSLGGGYTF.

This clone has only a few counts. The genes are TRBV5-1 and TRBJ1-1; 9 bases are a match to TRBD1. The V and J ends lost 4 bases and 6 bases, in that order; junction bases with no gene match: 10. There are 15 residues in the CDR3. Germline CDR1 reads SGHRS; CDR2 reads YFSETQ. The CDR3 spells CASSPYTGGSAEAFF. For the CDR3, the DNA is TGCGCCAGCAGCCCCTACACAGGGGGCTCGGCTGAAGCTTTCTTT.

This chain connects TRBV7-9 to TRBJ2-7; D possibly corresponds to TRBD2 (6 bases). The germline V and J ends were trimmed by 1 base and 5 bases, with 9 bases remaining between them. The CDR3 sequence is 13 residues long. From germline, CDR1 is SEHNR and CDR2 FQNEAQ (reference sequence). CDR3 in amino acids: CASSLVGGDEQYF. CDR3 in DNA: TGTGCCAGCAGCTTAGTTGGAGGGGACGAGCAGTACTTC.

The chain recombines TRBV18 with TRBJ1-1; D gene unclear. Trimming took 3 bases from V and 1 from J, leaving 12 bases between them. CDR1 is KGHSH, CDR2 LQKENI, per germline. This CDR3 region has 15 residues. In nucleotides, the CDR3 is TGTGCCAGCTCACCTACTACACCCGGGAACACTGAAGCTTTCTTT. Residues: CASSPTTPGNTEAFF.

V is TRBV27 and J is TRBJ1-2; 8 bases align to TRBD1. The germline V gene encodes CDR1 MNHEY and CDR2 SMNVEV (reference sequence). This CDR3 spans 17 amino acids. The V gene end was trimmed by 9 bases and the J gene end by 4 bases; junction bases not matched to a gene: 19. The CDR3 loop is CASAPGQGGGVFYGYTF. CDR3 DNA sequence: TGTGCCAGTGCTCCAGGACAGGGCGGGGGGGTATTCTATGGCTACACCTTC.

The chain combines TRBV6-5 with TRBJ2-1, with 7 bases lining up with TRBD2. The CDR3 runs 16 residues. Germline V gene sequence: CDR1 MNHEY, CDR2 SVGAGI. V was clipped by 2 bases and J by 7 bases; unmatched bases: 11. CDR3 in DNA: TGTGCCAGCAGTTACGGAGCGGGAACTTTAAAGAATGAGCAGTTCTTC. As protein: CASSYGAGTLKNEQFF.

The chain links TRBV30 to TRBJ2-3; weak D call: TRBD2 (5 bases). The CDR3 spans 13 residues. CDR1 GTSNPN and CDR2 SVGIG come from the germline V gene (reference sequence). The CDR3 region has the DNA TGTTCGGGGATTTGGTCTTTTCTGGATACGCAGTATTTT. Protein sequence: CSGIWSFLDTQYF.

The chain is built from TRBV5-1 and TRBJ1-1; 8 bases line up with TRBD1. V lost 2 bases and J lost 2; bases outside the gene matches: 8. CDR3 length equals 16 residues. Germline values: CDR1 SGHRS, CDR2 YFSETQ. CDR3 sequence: CASSFGQGSPNTEAFF. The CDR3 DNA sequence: TGCGCCAGCAGCTTCGGACAGGGATCCCCCAACACTGAAGCTTTCTTT.

The CDR3 region has the DNA TGTGCCAGCAGTTTCTCTGGACTAGCGGCCTACGAGCAGTACTTC. As protein: CASSFSGLAAYEQYF. This rearrangement joins TRBV27 to TRBJ2-7; 10 bases map to TRBD2. V shed 3 bases and J 2 bases; nucleotides not matched to a gene: 4. The germline V gene encodes CDR1 MNHEY and CDR2 SMNVEV (reference sequence). This CDR3 has 15 residues.

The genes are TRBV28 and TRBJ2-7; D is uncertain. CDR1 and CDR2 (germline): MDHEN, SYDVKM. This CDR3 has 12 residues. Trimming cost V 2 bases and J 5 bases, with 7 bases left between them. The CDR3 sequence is CASSLDNDEQYF. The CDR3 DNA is TGTGCCAGCAGTTTAGACAATGACGAGCAGTACTTC.

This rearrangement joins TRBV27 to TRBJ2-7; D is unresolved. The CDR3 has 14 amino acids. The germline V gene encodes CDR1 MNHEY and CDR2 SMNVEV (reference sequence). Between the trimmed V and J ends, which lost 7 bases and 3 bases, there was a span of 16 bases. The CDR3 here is CASNPRGGYYEQYF. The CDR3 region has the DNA TGTGCCAGCAACCCCCGCGGCGGATACTACGAGCAGTACTTC.

The CDR3 DNA reads TGCGCCAGCAGCCAAGAAATACAGGGATTTAGCTCCTACGAGCAGTACTTC. Its translation is CASSQEIQGFSSYEQYF. This chain connects TRBV4-3 to TRBJ2-7; D may be TRBD1 (6 bases). The ends were cut back, 0 bases at V and 0 bases at J, with 15 bases in the middle. Germline V gene data show CDR1 as LGHNA and CDR2 as YSLEER. The CDR3 totals 17 residues.

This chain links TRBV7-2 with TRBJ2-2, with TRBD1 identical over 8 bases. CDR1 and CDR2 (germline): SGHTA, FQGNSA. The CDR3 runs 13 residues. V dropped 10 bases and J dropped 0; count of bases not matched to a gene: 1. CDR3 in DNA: TGTGCCACCAGGGGGCCGAACACCGGGGAGCTGTTTTTT. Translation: CATRGPNTGELFF.

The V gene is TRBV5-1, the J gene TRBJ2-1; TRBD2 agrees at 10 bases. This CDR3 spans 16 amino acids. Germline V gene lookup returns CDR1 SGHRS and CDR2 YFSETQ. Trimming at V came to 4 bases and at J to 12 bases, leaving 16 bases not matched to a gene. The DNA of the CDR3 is TGCGCCAGCAGCCCTCCCGGGCTAGCGGGAGCTTCCGGGCAGTTCTTC. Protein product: CASSPPGLAGASGQFF.

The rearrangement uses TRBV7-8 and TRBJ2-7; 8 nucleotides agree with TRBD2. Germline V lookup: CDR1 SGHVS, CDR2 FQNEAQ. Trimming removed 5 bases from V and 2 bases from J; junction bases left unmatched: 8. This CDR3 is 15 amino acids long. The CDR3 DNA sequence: TGTGCCAGCAGCCTTCGGGCGGGGGGACCCTACGAGCAGTACTTC. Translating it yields CASSLRAGGPYEQYF. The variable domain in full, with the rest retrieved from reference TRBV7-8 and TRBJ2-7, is GAGVSQSPRYKVAKRGQDVALRCDPISGHVSLFWYQQALGQGPEFLTYFQNEAQLDKSGLPSDRFFAERPEGSVSTLKIQRTQQEDSAVYLCASSLRAGGPYEQYFGPGTRLTVT.

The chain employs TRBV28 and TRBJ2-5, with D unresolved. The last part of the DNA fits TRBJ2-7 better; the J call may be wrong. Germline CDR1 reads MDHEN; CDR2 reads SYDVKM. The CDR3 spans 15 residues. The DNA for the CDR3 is TGTGCCAGCAGTTTTGAGGTCGGTCAGAGCTACGAGCAGTACTTC. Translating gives CASSFEVGQSYEQYF.

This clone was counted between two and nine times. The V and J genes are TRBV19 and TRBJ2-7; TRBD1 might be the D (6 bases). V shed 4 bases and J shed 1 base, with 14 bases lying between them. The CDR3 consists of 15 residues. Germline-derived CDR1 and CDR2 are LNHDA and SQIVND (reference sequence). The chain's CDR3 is CASSTWTDKSYEQYF. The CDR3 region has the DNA TGTGCCAGTAGTACCTGGACAGACAAATCCTACGAGCAGTACTTC.

The CDR3 loop reads CASSKMETGNTGELFF. The CDR3 region has the DNA TGTGCCAGCAGCAAAATGGAGACAGGTAACACCGGGGAGCTGTTTTTT. V usage is TRBV21-1 and J usage is TRBJ2-2; the listed D gene, TRBD1, was not tested against the DNA. TRBV21-1 is termed a pseudogene. This CDR3 contains 16 residues.

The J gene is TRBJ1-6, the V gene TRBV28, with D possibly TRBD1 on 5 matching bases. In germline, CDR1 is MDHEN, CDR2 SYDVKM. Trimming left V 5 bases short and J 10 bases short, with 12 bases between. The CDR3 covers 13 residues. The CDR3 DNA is TGTGCCAGCAGTACCAACAGGCAGTCACCCCTCCACTTT. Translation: CASSTNRQSPLHF. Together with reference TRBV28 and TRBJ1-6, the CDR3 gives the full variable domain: DVKVTQSSRYLVKRTGEKVFLECVQDMDHENMFWYRQDPGLGLRLIYFSYDVKMKEKGDIPEGYSVSREKKERFSLILESASTNQTSMYLCASSTNRQSPLHFGNGTRLTVT.

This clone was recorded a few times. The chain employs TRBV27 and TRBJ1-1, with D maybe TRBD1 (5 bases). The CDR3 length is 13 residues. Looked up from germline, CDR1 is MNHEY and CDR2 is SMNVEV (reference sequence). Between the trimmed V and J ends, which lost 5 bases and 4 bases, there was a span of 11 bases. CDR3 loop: CASSKTVVTEAFF. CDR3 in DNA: TGTGCCAGCAGTAAGACAGTTGTCACTGAAGCTTTCTTT.

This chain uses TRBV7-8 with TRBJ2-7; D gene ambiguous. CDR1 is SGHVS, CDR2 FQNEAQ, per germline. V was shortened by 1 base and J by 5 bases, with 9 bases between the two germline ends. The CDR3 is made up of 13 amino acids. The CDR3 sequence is CASSLDGEDEQYF. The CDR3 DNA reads TGTGCCAGCAGCTTAGATGGAGAGGACGAGCAGTACTTC.

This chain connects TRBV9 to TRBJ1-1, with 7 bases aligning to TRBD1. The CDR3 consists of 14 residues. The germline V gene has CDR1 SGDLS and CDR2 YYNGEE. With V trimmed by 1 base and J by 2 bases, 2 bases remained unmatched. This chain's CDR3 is CASSVRQGNTEAFF. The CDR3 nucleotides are TGTGCCAGCAGCGTAAGACAGGGAAACACTGAAGCTTTCTTT.

The CDR3 region has the DNA TGTGCCAGCACCTTTCGGAGGACAGACTTAATCTCCTACGAGCAGTACTTC. It specifies CASTFRRTDLISYEQYF. The chain is built from TRBV7-2 and TRBJ2-5; D possibly corresponds to TRBD1 (6 bases). Judging by the DNA end, TRBJ2-7 fits better; the J call may be wrong. The CDR3 length is 17 residues. The germline gives CDR1 SGHTA, CDR2 FQGNSA.